This TCR beta chain was recovered during a study of Ad26.COV2.S vaccination and SARS-CoV-2 variants. Background on the study: A participant enrolled in the COV1001 Ad26.COV2.S trial arm provided the sample. Intramuscularly, Ad26.COV2.S was given either once or twice, 56 days apart.

Profiling relied on immunoSEQ multiplex PCR, and the TCRdb table lists in-frame clones only, not all of them. The sample yields a few hundred thousand clones, 87% seen once. Germline values: CDR1 LGHNT, CDR2 FRNRAP. V dropped 0 bases and J dropped 2; count of bases not matched to a gene: 7. The length of the CDR3 is 18 residues. Treatment indicated: 19 received Ad26.COV2.S at low or high dose, single or two shots; five or six received placebo; per-sample allocation not given. The samples were gathered on day 63 after the first injection of vaccine or placebo. An 18-55-year-old adult in Boston served as donor.

The input for sequencing was peripheral blood, taken in a trial of Ad26.COV2.S vaccine versus placebo. The sequence was collected from a person between 18 and 65 years old who received the Ad26.COV2.S COVID-19 vaccine or a placebo. The chain joins TRBV12-5 to TRBJ2-3, with 11 bases matching TRBD2. The CDR3 sequence is CASGLVDGLAGSTDTQYF. In DNA form, the CDR3 reads TGTGCTAGTGGTTTGGTAGATGGACTAGCGGGTTCCACAGATACGCAGTATTTT.